These 31 T cell receptor beta chains originate from one sample sequenced in a study of T cells in narcolepsy. Some clones are missing from TCRdb's copy, which holds only in-frame ones; the method was immunoSEQ multiplex PCR. The repertoire includes some 20,000 clones, 80% to 85% of them detected once, and around 1.6% sits in the top ten. The sequenced material came from memory (CD45RA-) CD4+ T cells from blood. The receptors derive from a human donor in good health.

The rearrangement links TRBV19 to TRBJ1-6; TRBD1 matches at 8 bases. The CDR3 is 15 residues long. Germline V gene sequence: CDR1 LNHDA, CDR2 SQIVND (reference sequence). The junction had 10 bases not matched to a gene; V was cut back by 6 bases and J by 9 bases. This CDR3 reads CASSDRGQGSSPLHF. CDR3 nucleotide sequence: TGTGCCAGTAGCGACCGCGGACAGGGAAGTTCACCCCTCCACTTT.

This chain connects TRBV29-1 to TRBJ1-2; unclear D gene. Trimming pared 4 bases from V and 6 bases from J, leaving 6 bases between. The CDR3 has 10 amino acids. Germline loops: CDR1 SQVTM, CDR2 ANQGSEA. DNA of the CDR3: TGCAGCGTTGTAGGAAATGGCTACACCTTC. It encodes CSVVGNGYTF.

By its share, this clone is medium-sized (0.01 to 0.1%). V and J are TRBV5-6 and TRBJ1-5; D is undetermined. CDR1 and CDR2 from the germline V gene are SGHDT and YYEEEE. V was shortened by 2 bases and J by 0 bases, with 6 bases between the two germline ends. The CDR3 sequence is 14 residues long. The chain's CDR3 is CASSFRYSNQPQHF. Here the CDR3 DNA reads TGTGCCAGCAGCTTCAGATATAGCAATCAGCCCCAGCATTTT.

This clone was recorded only once. The V call is TRBV30, the J call TRBJ1-5; TRBD1 is a possible D gene (6 bases). Germline-derived CDR1 and CDR2 are GTSNPN and SVGIG (reference sequence). The CDR3 totals 14 residues. Trimming removed 5 bases from V and 4 bases from J, with 15 bases in between. The CDR3 loop is CAWAKGGGNQPQHF. The CDR3 DNA follows: TGTGCCTGGGCAAAGGGAGGGGGAAATCAGCCCCAGCATTTT.

This sequence joins TRBV10-3 and TRBJ2-3; 9 nucleotides agree with TRBD2. The germline V gene has CDR1 ENHRY and CDR2 SYGVKD. This CDR3 region has 13 residues. Trimming took 8 bases from V and 4 from J; bases not matched to a gene: 4. The CDR3 sequence is CAIRVAGADTQYF. Here the CDR3 DNA reads TGTGCCATCCGGGTAGCGGGGGCAGATACGCAGTATTTT.

The rearrangement links TRBV5-1 to TRBJ1-3; weak D call: TRBD1 (6 bases). The CDR3 consists of 15 residues. Germline V gene sequence: CDR1 SGHRS, CDR2 YFSETQ. Trimming shortened V by 1 base and J by 4 bases, and 12 bases separated the two germline ends. The CDR3 here is CASSLQGSVGNTIYF. The CDR3 DNA follows: TGCGCCAGCAGCTTGCAGGGGAGTGTGGGAAACACCATATATTTT.

This chain uses TRBV5-1 with TRBJ2-5; D is possibly TRBD2 (6 bases). Germline V CDR1 and CDR2: SGHRS, YFSETQ. V was cut by 7 bases and J by 0 bases, with 19 bases left in between. CDR3 length: 16 residues. The CDR3 sequence: CASPLGEAGYQETQYF. The CDR3 DNA reads TGCGCCAGCCCCCTGGGGGAGGCTGGGTACCAAGAGACCCAGTACTTC.

On this clone itself: One junction end does not reproduce the germline sequence, and a read error may be involved. The chain recombines TRBV18 with TRBJ1-4; D remains unclear. This CDR3 spans 13 amino acids. Germline V gene lookup returns CDR1 KGHSH and CDR2 LQKENI. The CDR3 DNA sequence: TGTGCCGGCTCACCCCAGACGCAGGAAAAACTGTTTTTT. Translation gives CAGSPQTQEKLFF.

There are a few counts of this clone. This chain uses TRBV5-4 with TRBJ2-1; no clear D gene. Germline V lookup: CDR1 SGHNT, CDR2 YYREEE (reference sequence). The CDR3 length is 17 residues. V was cut by 2 bases and J by 2 bases, with 17 bases left in between. CDR3 region: CASSLYLVDTAYNEQFF. CDR3 nucleotide sequence: TGTGCCAGCAGCTTATATTTGGTAGACACCGCCTACAATGAGCAGTTCTTC.

This clone was observed a single time. The V and J genes are TRBV5-4 and TRBJ2-1; D call uncertain. V shed 4 bases and J shed 7 bases, with 9 bases lying between them. Germline values: CDR1 SGHNT, CDR2 YYREEE (reference sequence). The CDR3 is 12 amino acids. The CDR3 sequence: CASSLLGNEQFF. The CDR3 DNA sequence: TGTGCCAGCAGCCTCCTCGGGAATGAGCAGTTCTTC.

The chain carries TRBV15 and TRBJ2-1, with 10 bases that match TRBD1. The junction had 3 bases not matched to a gene; V was cut back by 7 bases and J by 3 bases. The CDR3 has 14 amino acids. Germline CDR1 and CDR2: LNHNV and YYDKDF (reference sequence). The CDR3 DNA is TGTGCCACCACGGGACAGGGGATCTACAATGAGCAGTTCTTC. Translation: CATTGQGIYNEQFF.

This clone was seen a few times. The V and J genes are TRBV5-1 and TRBJ1-2; the match to TRBD1 covers 10 bases. With V trimmed by 3 bases and J by 7 bases, 9 bases remained unmatched. CDR1 is SGHRS, CDR2 YFSETQ, per germline. This CDR3 is built from 15 residues. Here the CDR3 reads CASSSAGTGDGGYTF. The CDR3 DNA is TGCGCCAGCAGCTCGGCCGGGACAGGGGATGGTGGCTACACCTTC.

The chain joins TRBV5-4 to TRBJ2-5; 11 bases match TRBD2. Trimming took 3 bases from V and 2 from J; bases not matched to a gene: 6. CDR1 SGHNT and CDR2 YYREEE come from the germline V gene (reference sequence). The length of the CDR3 is 16 residues. In nucleotides, the CDR3 is TGTGCCAGCAGCTCAATAGCGGGAGGGGGTCAAGAGACCCAGTACTTC. Translating gives CASSSIAGGGQETQYF.

The chain employs TRBV7-3 and TRBJ2-3, with D tentatively TRBD2 (6 bases). The CDR3 extends over 15 amino acids. Trimming took 3 bases from V and 3 from J, leaving 13 bases between them. Germline values: CDR1 SGHTA, CDR2 FQGTGA. The DNA of the CDR3 is TGTGCCAGCAGCTTTAACGGGAGAAGGACAGATACGCAGTATTTT. It specifies CASSFNGRRTDTQYF.

J is TRBJ1-6 and V is TRBV4-3; a weak D match, TRBD1 (6 bases). Per germline, CDR1 LGHNA and CDR2 YSLEER. V shed 1 base and J shed 9 bases, with 13 bases lying between them. The CDR3 contains 15 residues. CDR3 in DNA: TGCGCCAGCAGCCAAGTTGGGGGGCTCGCTTCACCCCTCCACTTT. Protein sequence: CASSQVGGLASPLHF.

In this sample, this clone turned up a few times. This same CDR3 is encoded by further DNA sequences in the sample. The chain joins TRBV4-3 to TRBJ1-1, with no clear D. CDR3 size: 13 residues. With 0 bases removed from V and 1 base from J, the gap between germline ends came to 3 bases. From germline, CDR1 is LGHNA and CDR2 YSLEER. DNA of the CDR3: TGCGCCAGCAGCCAAGACAGGAACACTGAAGCTTTCTTT. This sequence encodes CASSQDRNTEAFF.

This clone was counted only a few times. The chain is built from TRBV6-1 and TRBJ1-1; 7 bases are a match to TRBD1. Germline CDR1 and CDR2: MNHNS and SASEGT. This CDR3 region has 14 residues. V lost 0 bases to trimming and J lost 9 bases; unmatched junction nucleotides: 7. This chain's CDR3 is CASSEALAGGKAFF. The CDR3 nucleotides read TGTGCCAGCAGTGAAGCGCTTGCAGGGGGGAAAGCTTTCTTT.

The chain recombines TRBV10-3 with TRBJ2-7, with D maybe TRBD1 (6 bases). Germline loops: CDR1 ENHRY, CDR2 SYGVKD. V dropped 4 bases and J dropped 6 bases, with 13 bases sitting between them. The CDR3 contains 13 residues. The CDR3, as DNA: TGTGCCATCAGTGGTGCCCAAGGGGGCGAGCAGTACTTC. It is translated as CAISGAQGGEQYF.

The chain carries TRBV10-3 and TRBJ1-1; D call uncertain. Trimming removed 0 bases from V and 1 base from J, with 9 bases in between. The germline V gene encodes CDR1 ENHRY and CDR2 SYGVKD. The CDR3 has 15 residues. In nucleotides, the CDR3 is TGTGCCATCAGTGAGTCGAGCAGGCCGAACACTGAAGCTTTCTTT. It codes for CAISESSRPNTEAFF.

The rearrangement links TRBV10-2 to TRBJ1-5; D possibly corresponds to TRBD1 (5 bases). Trimming pared 5 bases from V and 7 bases from J, leaving 12 bases between. This CDR3 contains 13 residues. Germline V lookup: CDR1 WSHSY, CDR2 SAAADI. CDR3 nucleotide sequence: TGCGCCAGCAGTACAGGAGGGCAACAGCCCCAGCATTTT. Encoded protein: CASSTGGQQPQHF.

Concerning this clone itself: A read error may account for a junction end that differs from germline. Other nucleotide sequences from this sample produce the same CDR3. This chain connects TRBV9 to TRBJ2-2; TRBD2 agrees at 14 bases. CDR1 is SGDLS, CDR2 YYNGEE, per germline. There are 17 residues in the CDR3. The CDR3 bases are TGCGCCAGCAGCGTGACTAGCGGGGGGGCCTCGACCGGGGAGCTGTTTTTT. Translating gives CASSVTSGGASTGELFF.

In this sample, this clone turned up a few times. The chain joins TRBV7-2 to TRBJ1-5; D is ambiguous. Germline CDR1 reads SGHTA; CDR2 reads FQGNSA. V was trimmed by 5 bases and J by 4 bases, leaving 12 bases between them. This CDR3 has 14 residues. CDR3 sequence (DNA): TGTGCCAGCAGCCCCCGATCGGGGAATCAGCCCCAGCATTTT. Translating it yields CASSPRSGNQPQHF.

This sequence joins TRBV11-2 and TRBJ2-1, with D unclear. CDR3 length: 14 amino acids. CDR1 SGHAT and CDR2 FQNNGV come from the germline V gene. Deletions cut 3 bases from V and 1 base from J, with 7 bases between. Written as DNA, the CDR3 is TGTGCCAGCAGCTTTGACTCGTCCTACAATGAGCAGTTCTTC. Translated, it gives CASSFDSSYNEQFF.

The V call is TRBV30, the J call TRBJ2-5; D might be TRBD1 (5 bases). Germline values: CDR1 GTSNPN, CDR2 SVGIG (reference sequence). With 0 bases removed from V and 5 bases from J, the gap between germline ends came to 10 bases. This CDR3 is built from 13 residues. CDR3: CAWSVKGLETQYF. CDR3 nucleotide sequence: TGTGCCTGGAGTGTAAAGGGGTTGGAGACCCAGTACTTC.

The rearrangement joins TRBV6-1 to TRBJ1-4; TRBD1 aligns across 9 bases. The germline gives CDR1 MNHNS, CDR2 SASEGT. The CDR3 spans 16 residues. V gave up 3 bases and J gave up 5 bases; unmatched junction bases: 7. The CDR3 spells CASSDPTGGGNEKLFF. For the CDR3, the DNA is TGTGCCAGCAGTGATCCTACAGGGGGCGGCAATGAAAAACTGTTTTTT.

This chain joins TRBV7-2 and TRBJ2-1, with 7 nucleotides matching TRBD1. The V and J ends lost 1 base and 2 bases, in that order; junction bases with no gene match: 2. Per germline, CDR1 SGHTA and CDR2 FQGNSA. The CDR3 extends over 15 amino acids. The DNA for the CDR3 is TGTGCCAGCAGCTTAGACAGGGGTACCTACAATGAGCAGTTCTTC. Protein: CASSLDRGTYNEQFF.

V gene TRBV5-1 combines with J gene TRBJ2-1, with 14 bases matching TRBD2. The CDR3 loop spans 17 amino acids. Germline V gives CDR1 SGHRS, CDR2 YFSETQ. With V trimmed by 9 bases and J by 0 bases, 8 bases remained unmatched. CDR3 sequence reads: CAIPGLAGVSSYNEQFF. In DNA, the CDR3 is TGCGCCATTCCGGGACTAGCGGGGGTCTCCTCCTACAATGAGCAGTTCTTC.

This sequence joins TRBV18 and TRBJ1-1; 7 bases fit TRBD1. The CDR3 runs to 14 residues. V dropped 4 bases and J dropped 7; count of bases not matched to a gene: 9. Per the germline V gene, CDR1 is KGHSH and CDR2 is LQKENI. The CDR3 nucleotides read TGTGCCAGCTCACGCGACAGGGTGGAACTTGAAGCTTTCTTT. Amino acids: CASSRDRVELEAFF. Drawing the rest from reference TRBV18 and TRBJ1-1, the complete variable domain is NAGVMQNPRHLVRRRGQEARLRCSPMKGHSHVYWYRQLPEEGLKFMVYLQKENIIDESGMPKERFSAEFPKEGPSILRIQQVVRGDSAAYFCASSRDRVELEAFFGQGTRLTVV.

The sample holds a few counts of this clone. The rearrangement links TRBV9 to TRBJ2-1, with D possibly being TRBD1 or TRBD2 (5 bases each). The CDR3 length is 17 residues. CDR1 and CDR2 (germline): SGDLS, YYNGEE. V shed 2 bases and J shed 7 bases, with 22 bases lying between them. The CDR3 is CASSVSSGDGLGNEQFF. CDR3 DNA sequence: TGTGCCAGCAGCGTGTCCTCCGGGGACGGCTTAGGGAATGAGCAGTTCTTC.

This chain uses TRBV29-1 with TRBJ2-1; 9 positions match TRBD2. With V trimmed by 3 bases and J by 0 bases, 3 bases remained unmatched. The germline gives CDR1 SQVTM, CDR2 ANQGSEA. The CDR3 loop spans 15 amino acids. The CDR3: CSVDEGLASYNEQFF. The CDR3, as DNA: TGCAGCGTTGACGAGGGACTAGCCTCCTACAATGAGCAGTTCTTC.

This clone has just a few counts. V is TRBV2 and J is TRBJ1-2; D not resolved. The V gene lost 5 bases and the J gene lost 3 bases, with 10 bases spanning the gap. Germline CDR1 is SNHLY and CDR2 is FYNNEI. CDR3 length: 13 residues. CDR3 residues: CASSLTDYYGYTF. The CDR3 DNA follows: TGTGCCAGCAGTTTGACGGACTACTATGGCTACACCTTC.